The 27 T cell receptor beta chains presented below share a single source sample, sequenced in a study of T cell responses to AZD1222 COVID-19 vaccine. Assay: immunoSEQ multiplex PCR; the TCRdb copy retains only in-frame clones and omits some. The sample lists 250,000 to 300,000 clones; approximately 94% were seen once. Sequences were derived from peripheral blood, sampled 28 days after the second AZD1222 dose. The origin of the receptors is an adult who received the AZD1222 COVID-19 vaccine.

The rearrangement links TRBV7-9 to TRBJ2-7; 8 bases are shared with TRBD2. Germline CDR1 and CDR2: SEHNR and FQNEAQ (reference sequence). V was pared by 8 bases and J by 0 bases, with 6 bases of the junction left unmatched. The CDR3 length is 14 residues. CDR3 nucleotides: TGTGCCAGCCAACTAGCGGAGGGCTCCTACGAGCAGTACTTC. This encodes CASQLAEGSYEQYF.

The CDR3: CASSFRAGLSSGANVLTF. The DNA of the CDR3 is TGTGCCAGCAGCTTCAGAGCGGGACTTAGCTCTGGGGCCAACGTCCTGACTTTC. The rearrangement joins TRBV7-2 to TRBJ2-6; 7 positions match TRBD2. This CDR3 contains 18 residues. Trimming took 3 bases from V and 0 from J; bases not matched to a gene: 8. Germline V gene lookup returns CDR1 SGHTA and CDR2 FQGNSA.

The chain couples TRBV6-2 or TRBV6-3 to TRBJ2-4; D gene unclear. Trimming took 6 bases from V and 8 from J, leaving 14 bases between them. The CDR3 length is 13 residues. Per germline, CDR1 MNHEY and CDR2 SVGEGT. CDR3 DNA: TGTGCCAGCAGCCCCCCTACCCCGGACATTCAGTACTTC. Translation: CASSPPTPDIQYF.

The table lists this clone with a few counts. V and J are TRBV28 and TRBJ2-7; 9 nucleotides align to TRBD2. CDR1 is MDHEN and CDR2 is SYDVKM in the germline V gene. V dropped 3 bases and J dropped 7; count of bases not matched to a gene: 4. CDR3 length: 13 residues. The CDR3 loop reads CASSLAGGYEQYF. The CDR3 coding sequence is TGTGCCAGCAGTTTGGCGGGAGGGTATGAGCAGTACTTC.

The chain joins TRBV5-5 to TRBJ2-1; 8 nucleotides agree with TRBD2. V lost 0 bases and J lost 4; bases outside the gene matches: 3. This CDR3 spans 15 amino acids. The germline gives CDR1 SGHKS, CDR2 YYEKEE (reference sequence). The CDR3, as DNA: TGTGCCAGCAGCTTGGGCGGGGGGTTTTACAATGAGCAGTTCTTC. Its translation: CASSLGGGFYNEQFF.

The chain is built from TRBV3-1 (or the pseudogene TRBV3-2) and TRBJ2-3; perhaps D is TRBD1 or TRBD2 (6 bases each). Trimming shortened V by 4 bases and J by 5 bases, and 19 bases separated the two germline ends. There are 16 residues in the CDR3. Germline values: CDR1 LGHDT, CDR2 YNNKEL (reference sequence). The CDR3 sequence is CASSPGRGAWGDTQYF. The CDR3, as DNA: TGTGCCAGCAGCCCGGGAAGGGGGGCCTGGGGAGATACGCAGTATTTT.

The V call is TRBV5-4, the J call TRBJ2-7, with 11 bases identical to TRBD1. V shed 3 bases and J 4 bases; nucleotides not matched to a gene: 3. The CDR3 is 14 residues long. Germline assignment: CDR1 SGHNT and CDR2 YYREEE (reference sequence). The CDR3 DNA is TGTGCCAGCAGCTCCGGGACAGGGGGATACGAGCAGTACTTC. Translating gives CASSSGTGGYEQYF.

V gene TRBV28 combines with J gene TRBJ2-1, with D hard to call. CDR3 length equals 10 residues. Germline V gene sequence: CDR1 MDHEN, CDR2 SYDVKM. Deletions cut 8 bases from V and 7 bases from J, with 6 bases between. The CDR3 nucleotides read TGTGCCAGCGGTTCGAATGAGCAGTTCTTC. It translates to CASGSNEQFF. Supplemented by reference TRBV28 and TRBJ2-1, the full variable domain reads DVKVTQSSRYLVKRTGEKVFLECVQDMDHENMFWYRQDPGLGLRLIYFSYDVKMKEKGDIPEGYSVSREKKERFSLILESASTNQTSMYLCASGSNEQFFGPGTRLTVL.

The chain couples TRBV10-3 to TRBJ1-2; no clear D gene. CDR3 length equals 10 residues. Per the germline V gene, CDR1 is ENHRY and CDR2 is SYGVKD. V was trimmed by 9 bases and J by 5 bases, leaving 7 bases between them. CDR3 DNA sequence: TGTGCCATACCCCGGTATGGCTACACCTTC. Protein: CAIPRYGYTF.

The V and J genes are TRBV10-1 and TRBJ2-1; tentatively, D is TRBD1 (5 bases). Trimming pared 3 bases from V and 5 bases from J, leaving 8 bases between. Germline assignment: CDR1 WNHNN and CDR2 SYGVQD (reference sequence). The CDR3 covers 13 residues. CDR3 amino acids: CASSDYRNNEQFF. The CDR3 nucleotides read TGCGCCAGCAGTGACTACAGGAACAATGAGCAGTTCTTC.

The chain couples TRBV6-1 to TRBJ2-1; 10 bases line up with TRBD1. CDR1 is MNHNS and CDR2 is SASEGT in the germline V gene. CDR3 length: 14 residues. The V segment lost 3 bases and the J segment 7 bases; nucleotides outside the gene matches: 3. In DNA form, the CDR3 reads TGTGCCAGCAGTGACCGGGACAGGGGTAATGAGCAGTTCTTC. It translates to CASSDRDRGNEQFF.

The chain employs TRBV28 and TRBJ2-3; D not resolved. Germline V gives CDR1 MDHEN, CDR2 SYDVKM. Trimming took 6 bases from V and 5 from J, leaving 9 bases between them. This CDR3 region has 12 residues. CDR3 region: CASSPNVDTQYF. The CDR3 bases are TGTGCCAGCAGCCCGAATGTAGATACGCAGTATTTT.

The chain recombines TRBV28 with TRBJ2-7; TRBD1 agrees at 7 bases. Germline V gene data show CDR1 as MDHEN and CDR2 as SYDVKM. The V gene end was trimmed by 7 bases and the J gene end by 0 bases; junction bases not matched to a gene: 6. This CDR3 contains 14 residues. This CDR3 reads CASTRTGSSYEQYF. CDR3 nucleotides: TGTGCCAGCACCCGGACAGGAAGCTCCTACGAGCAGTACTTC.

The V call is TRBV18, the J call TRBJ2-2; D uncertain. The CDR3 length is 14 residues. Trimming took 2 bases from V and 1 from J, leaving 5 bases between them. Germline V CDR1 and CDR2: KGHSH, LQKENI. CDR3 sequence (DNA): TGTGCCAGCTCACCAACCCGGAACACCGGGGAGCTGTTTTTT. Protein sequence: CASSPTRNTGELFF.

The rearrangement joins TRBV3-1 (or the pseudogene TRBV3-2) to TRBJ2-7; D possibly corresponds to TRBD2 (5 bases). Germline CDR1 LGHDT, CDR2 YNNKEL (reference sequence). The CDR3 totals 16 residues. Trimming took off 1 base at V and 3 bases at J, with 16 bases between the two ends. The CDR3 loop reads CASSQAPGASNYEQYF. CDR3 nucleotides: TGTGCCAGCAGCCAAGCCCCCGGAGCTAGCAACTACGAGCAGTACTTC.

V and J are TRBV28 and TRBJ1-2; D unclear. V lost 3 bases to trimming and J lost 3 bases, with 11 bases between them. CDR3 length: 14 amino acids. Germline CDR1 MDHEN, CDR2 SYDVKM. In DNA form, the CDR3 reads TGTGCCAGCAGTTTTAGCCGGGTAGACTATGGCTACACCTTC. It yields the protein CASSFSRVDYGYTF.

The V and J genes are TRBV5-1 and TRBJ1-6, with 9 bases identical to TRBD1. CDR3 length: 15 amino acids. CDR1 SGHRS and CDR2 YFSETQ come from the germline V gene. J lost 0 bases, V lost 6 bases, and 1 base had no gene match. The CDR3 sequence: CASKGQGSYNSPLHF. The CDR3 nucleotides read TGCGCCAGCAAGGGACAGGGCTCCTATAATTCACCCCTCCACTTT. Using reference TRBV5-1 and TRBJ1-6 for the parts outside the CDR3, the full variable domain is KAGVTQTPRYLIKTRGQQVTLSCSPISGHRSVSWYQQTPGQGLQFLFEYFSETQRNKGNFPGRFSGRQFSNSRSEMNVSTLELGDSALYLCASKGQGSYNSPLHFGNGTRLTVT.

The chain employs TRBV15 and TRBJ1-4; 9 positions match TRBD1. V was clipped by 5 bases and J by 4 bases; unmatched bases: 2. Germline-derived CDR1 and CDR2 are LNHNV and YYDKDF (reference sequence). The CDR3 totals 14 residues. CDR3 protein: CATSRTGDNEKLFF. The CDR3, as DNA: TGTGCCACCAGCCGGACAGGGGATAATGAAAAACTGTTTTTT.

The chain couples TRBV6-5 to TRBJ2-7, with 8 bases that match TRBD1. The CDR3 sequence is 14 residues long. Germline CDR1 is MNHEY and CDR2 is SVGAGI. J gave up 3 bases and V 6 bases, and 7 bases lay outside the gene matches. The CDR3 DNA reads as TGTGCCAGCAGCTCAGGGACAGGACTCTACGAGCAGTACTTC. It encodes CASSSGTGLYEQYF.

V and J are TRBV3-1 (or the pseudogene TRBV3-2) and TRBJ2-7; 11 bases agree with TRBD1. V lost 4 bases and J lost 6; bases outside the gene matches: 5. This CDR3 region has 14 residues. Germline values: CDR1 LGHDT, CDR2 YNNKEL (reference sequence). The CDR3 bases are TGTGCCAGCAGCCGCCGGGACAGGGGGGCCGAGCAGTACTTC. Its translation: CASSRRDRGAEQYF.

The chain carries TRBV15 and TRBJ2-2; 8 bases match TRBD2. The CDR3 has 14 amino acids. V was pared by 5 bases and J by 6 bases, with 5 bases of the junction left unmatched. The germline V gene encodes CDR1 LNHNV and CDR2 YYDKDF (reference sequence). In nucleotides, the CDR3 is TGTGCCACCAGCGGAGGACTAGCCCCCGGGGAGCTGTTTTTT. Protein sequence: CATSGGLAPGELFF.

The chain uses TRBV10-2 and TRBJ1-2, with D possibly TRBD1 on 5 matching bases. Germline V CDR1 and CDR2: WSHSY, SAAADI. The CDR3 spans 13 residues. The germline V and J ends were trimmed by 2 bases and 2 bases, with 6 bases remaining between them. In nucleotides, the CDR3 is TGCGCCAGCAGTGAGGAGGGGAACTATGGCTACACCTTC. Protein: CASSEEGNYGYTF.

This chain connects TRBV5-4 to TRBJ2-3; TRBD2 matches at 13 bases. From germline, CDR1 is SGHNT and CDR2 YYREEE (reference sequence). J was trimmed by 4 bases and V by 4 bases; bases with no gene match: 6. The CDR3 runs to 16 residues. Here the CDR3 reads CASSPWTSGGSDTQYF. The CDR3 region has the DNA TGTGCCAGCAGCCCCTGGACTAGCGGGGGCTCAGATACGCAGTATTTT.

CDR3 nucleotides: TGTGCCAGCAGCTTAAGTAGCGGGGGGGCGGAGACCCAGTACTTC. It codes for CASSLSSGGAETQYF. This rearrangement joins TRBV7-3 to TRBJ2-5; 11 bases fit TRBD2. The CDR3 length is 15 residues. V shed 1 base and J 5 bases; nucleotides not matched to a gene: 3. Germline V gene data show CDR1 as SGHTA and CDR2 as FQGTGA. The complete variable domain, with remaining parts taken from reference TRBV7-3 and TRBJ2-5, reads GAGVSQTPSNKVTEKGKYVELRCDPISGHTALYWYRQSLGQGPEFLIYFQGTGAADDSGLPNDRFFAVRPEGSVSTLKIQRTERGDSAVYLCASSLSSGGAETQYFGPGTRLLVL.

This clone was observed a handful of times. CDR3 DNA: TGTGCCAGCAGGATTGACAGGCCAACTAATGAAAAACTGTTTTTT. As protein: CASRIDRPTNEKLFF. The V and J genes are TRBV2 and TRBJ1-4; D might be TRBD1 (6 bases). The CDR3 contains 15 residues. Trimming left V 6 bases short and J 0 bases short, with 11 bases between. Germline V lookup: CDR1 SNHLY, CDR2 FYNNEI.

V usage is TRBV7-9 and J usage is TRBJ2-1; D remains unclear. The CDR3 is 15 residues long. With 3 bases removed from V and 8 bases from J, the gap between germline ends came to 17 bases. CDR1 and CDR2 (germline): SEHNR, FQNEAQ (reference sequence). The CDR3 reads CASSFRARKEDEQFF. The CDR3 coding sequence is TGTGCCAGCAGCTTTAGGGCTCGAAAGGAAGATGAGCAGTTCTTC.

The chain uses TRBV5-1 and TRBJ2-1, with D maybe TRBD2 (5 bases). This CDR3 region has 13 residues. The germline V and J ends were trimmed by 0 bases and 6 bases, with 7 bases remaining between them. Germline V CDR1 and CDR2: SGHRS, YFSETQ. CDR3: CASSLGGANEQFF. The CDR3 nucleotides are TGCGCCAGCAGCTTGGGGGGAGCCAATGAGCAGTTCTTC.